This T cell receptor beta chain was identified during a study of human T cells and chemical hapten exposure. Study-wide background: There were per-sample TCR yield variations, arising mainly from small pooled library volume differences.

The library tagged each cDNA molecule with unique molecular identifiers. Per the authors' pipeline: Per-sample TCR counts ranged from roughly 20,000 to 700,000, median roughly 96,000. TCRdb recomputed calls from the RACE reads with MiXCR, one row per CDR3 protein. The V and J calls were not made by the authors but by TCRdb's processing. The sample has 380,000 or so distinct CDR3 sequences; approximately 5% are singletons. Described time point: patch test 1, 2 weeks after DPC sensitization. Treatment in this sample: therapeutic diphenylcyclopropenone sensitization with weekly scalp DPC. Deletions cut 5 bases from V and 3 bases from J, with 7 bases between. Germline CDR1 and CDR2: LGHNT and FRNRAP. The CDR3 is 12 residues long. This clonotype was counted at least ten times.

This sequence joins TRBV12-5 and TRBJ1-1, with D maybe TRBD1 (6 bases). Sample: whole blood, taken in connection with sensitization to the hapten diphenylcyclopropenone (DPC). The source is a woman aged 45-59 years with alopecia areata. Some clones in this sample may be carry-over from other donors' samples. As DNA, the CDR3 is TGTGCTAGTGGTCCAGGGGACACTGAAGCTTTCTTT. This gives the protein CASGPGDTEAFF.